This T cell receptor beta chain was captured in a study of shared clonotypes between healthy human individuals. Findings and limits, study-wide: With few donors, the genetic and exposure-history diversity represented was limited.

Selected positively for CCR7 and CD45RO-negative, naive CD8 cells excluded terminally differentiated effector memory CD45RA+ cells. Those who donated were healthy HIV-negative adults, with no recent acute infections or vaccinations reported. Adult Caucasians living in Nashville, Tennessee made up all of the donors. Germline assignment: CDR1 MDHEN and CDR2 SYDVKM. The CDR3 runs to 14 residues. V shed 4 bases, J shed 0 bases, and the junction held 0 bases outside the gene matches. A note on this clone: Its antigen is currently unknown. This same CDR3 is encoded by further DNA sequences in the sample.

Over several immunoSEQ plates, each subset's genomic DNA was distributed in even portions. Sequenced by immunoSEQ multiplex PCR; TCRdb stores in-frame clones only, minus some. This table has around 2.1 million clones, just over 90% appearing once. The chain links TRBV28 to TRBJ2-1; 7 nucleotides match TRBD2. The source material was naive CD8+ T cells from PBMCs. The clonotype was recovered from a man between 18 and 35 years old in good health. Some clones in this sample may be carry-over from other donors' samples. The CDR3: CASSWTSSYNEQFF. In nucleotides, the CDR3 is TGTGCCAGCAGTTGGACTAGCTCCTACAATGAGCAGTTCTTC.